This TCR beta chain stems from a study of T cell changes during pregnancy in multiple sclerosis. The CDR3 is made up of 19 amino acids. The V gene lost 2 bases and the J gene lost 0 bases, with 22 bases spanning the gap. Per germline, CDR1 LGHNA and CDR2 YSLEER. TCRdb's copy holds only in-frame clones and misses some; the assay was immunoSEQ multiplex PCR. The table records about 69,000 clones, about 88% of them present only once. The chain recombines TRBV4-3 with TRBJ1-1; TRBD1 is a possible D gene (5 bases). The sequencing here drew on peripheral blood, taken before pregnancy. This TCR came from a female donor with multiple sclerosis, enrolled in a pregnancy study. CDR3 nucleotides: TGCGCCAGCAGCCAATGGCGGGGGTGGGCGGCGGATATGAACACTGAAGCTTTCTTT. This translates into CASSQWRGWAADMNTEAFF.